This passage covers 2 T cell receptor beta chains from one sample sequenced in a study of shared clonotypes between healthy human individuals. Clones were sequenced by immunoSEQ multiplex PCR, and TCRdb holds only the in-frame ones, with some missing. Of approximately 1,000,000 clones listed, 75% to 85% are singletons. The sample consisted of memory CD4+ T cells from PBMCs. Subset noted: CD45RA-negative fraction. Receptors originate from a young man in good health. Some clones in this sample may be carry-over from other donors' samples.

This chain's CDR3 is CASSPRFGNTGELFF. The DNA for the CDR3 is TGTGCCAGCAGCCCCCGTTTCGGAAACACCGGGGAGCTGTTTTTT. V gene TRBV11-3 combines with J gene TRBJ2-2; no clear D. Germline CDR1 SGHNT, CDR2 YENEEA. This CDR3 contains 15 residues. Trimming took off 5 bases at V and 2 bases at J, with 12 bases between the two ends.

This chain uses TRBV12-5 with TRBJ1-1; a possible D gene is TRBD1 (5 bases). CDR1 is LGHNT, CDR2 FRNRAP, per germline. Trimming removed 3 bases from V and 0 bases from J, with 14 bases in between. This CDR3 has 16 residues. The CDR3 sequence: CASGFPPGRMNTEAFF. The CDR3 nucleotides are TGTGCTAGTGGTTTCCCCCCGGGACGGATGAACACTGAAGCTTTCTTT.